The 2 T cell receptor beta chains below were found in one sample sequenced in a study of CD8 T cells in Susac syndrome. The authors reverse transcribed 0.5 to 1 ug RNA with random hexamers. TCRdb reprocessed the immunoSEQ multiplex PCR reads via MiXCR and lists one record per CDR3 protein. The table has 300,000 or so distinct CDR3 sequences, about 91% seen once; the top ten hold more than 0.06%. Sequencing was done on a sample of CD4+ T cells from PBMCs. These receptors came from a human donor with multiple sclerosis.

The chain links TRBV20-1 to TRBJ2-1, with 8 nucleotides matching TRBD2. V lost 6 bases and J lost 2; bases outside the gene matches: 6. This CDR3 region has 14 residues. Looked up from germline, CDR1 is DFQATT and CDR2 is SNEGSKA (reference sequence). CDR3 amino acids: CSARLAHTYNEQFF. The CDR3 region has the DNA TGCAGTGCAAGACTAGCGCACACCTACAATGAGCAGTTCTTC.

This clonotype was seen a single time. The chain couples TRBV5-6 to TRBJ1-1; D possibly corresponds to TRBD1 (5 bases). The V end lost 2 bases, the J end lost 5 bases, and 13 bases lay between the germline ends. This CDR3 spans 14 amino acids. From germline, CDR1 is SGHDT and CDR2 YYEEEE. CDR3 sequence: CASSFIVGGTEAFF. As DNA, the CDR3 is TGTGCCAGCAGCTTTATCGTGGGGGGGACTGAAGCTTTCTTT. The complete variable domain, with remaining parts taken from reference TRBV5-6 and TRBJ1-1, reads DAGVTQSPTHLIKTRGQQVTLRCSPKSGHDTVSWYQQALGQGPQFIFQYYEEEERQRGNFPDRFSGHQFPNYSSELNVNALLLGDSALYLCASSFIVGGTEAFFGQGTRLTVV.